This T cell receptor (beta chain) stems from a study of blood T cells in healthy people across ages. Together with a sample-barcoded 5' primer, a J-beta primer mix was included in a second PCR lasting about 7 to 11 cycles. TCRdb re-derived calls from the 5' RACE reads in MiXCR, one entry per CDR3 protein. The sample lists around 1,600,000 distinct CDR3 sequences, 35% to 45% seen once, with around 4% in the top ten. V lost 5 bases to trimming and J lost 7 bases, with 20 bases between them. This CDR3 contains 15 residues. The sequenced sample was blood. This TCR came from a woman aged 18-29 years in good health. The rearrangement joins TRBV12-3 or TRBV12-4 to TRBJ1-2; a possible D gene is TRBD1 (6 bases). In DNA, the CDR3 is TGTGCCAGCAGTCTGACTAGCGGGGGCGGCTTTGGCTACACCTTC. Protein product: CASSLTSGGGFGYTF.